This T cell receptor (beta chain) originates from a study of regulatory T cells in long-lasting Graves disease. Combining iRepertoire HTBI primers with Arm-PCR of CDR3 regions, the authors built TCR beta libraries. TCRdb used MiXCR to reprocess the multiplex PCR reads, holding one entry per CDR3 protein. The table has about 460,000 distinct CDR3 sequences, around 15% seen once. This CDR3 comprises 18 residues. Germline values: CDR1 MDHEN, CDR2 SYDVKM. Trimming took 3 bases from V and 0 from J; bases not matched to a gene: 12. This clonotype has only a few counts. Described time point: newly diagnosed GD, antithyroid drugs for less than 3 months. TCR sequences were obtained from RNA taken from PBMCs. The same specimen was also included in a second study, on T cells in Graves' hyperthyroidism and ophthalmopathy.

The sequenced sample was peripheral blood mononuclear cells (PBMCs), obtained at new diagnosis, from a patient treated with antithyroid drugs. This TCR derives from a woman aged 50 to 65 with Graves disease. The chain couples TRBV28 to TRBJ2-5, with 8 bases identical to TRBD2. CDR3 sequence (DNA): TGTGCCAGCAGTTTGACCAGCGGGAGTACCTCGTACCAAGAGACCCAGTACTTC. This translates into CASSLTSGSTSYQETQYF.